This entry lists 24 T cell receptor beta chains sequenced from one sample in a study of T cells in localized non-small cell lung cancer. TCRdb's copy holds only in-frame clones and misses some; the assay was immunoSEQ multiplex PCR. Among about 34,000 clones, 78% were seen once, and the ten largest hold around 33%. This sample comprised peripheral blood, obtained before any cancer treatment. The origin of the receptors is a male donor older than 55 with stage II squamous cell lung carcinoma.

The chain employs TRBV2 and TRBJ1-1, with D maybe TRBD1 (5 bases). The V gene's germline CDR1 is SNHLY and CDR2 FYNNEI. This CDR3 is 16 amino acids long. V dropped 7 bases and J dropped 3 bases, with 21 bases sitting between them. The DNA of the CDR3 is TGTGCCAGCATCCACTTTCTCACCGGGGGTTACACTGAAGCTTTCTTT. It yields the protein CASIHFLTGGYTEAFF.

The rearrangement links TRBV5-6 to TRBJ2-1; 12 positions agree with TRBD1. The V gene's germline CDR1 is SGHDT and CDR2 YYEEEE. V lost 4 bases and J lost 8; bases outside the gene matches: 7. This CDR3 region has 15 residues. DNA of the CDR3: TGTGCCAGCAGCAATTCCGGGACAGGGGGCGATGAGCAGTTCTTC. Amino acid sequence: CASSNSGTGGDEQFF.

The chain joins TRBV30 to TRBJ1-5, with 7 positions matching TRBD1. The germline gives CDR1 GTSNPN, CDR2 SVGIG (reference sequence). V lost 3 bases and J lost 2; bases outside the gene matches: 7. The CDR3 sequence is 15 residues long. The CDR3 DNA reads TGTGCCTGGAGCAAAGACAGGGCAGGCAATCAGCCCCAGCATTTT. Translating gives CAWSKDRAGNQPQHF.

The gene calls are TRBV6-1 and TRBJ2-3, with 7 bases aligning to TRBD2. After removal of 8 bases from V and 0 bases from J, the junction contained 8 bases not matched to a gene. CDR1 is MNHNS and CDR2 is SASEGT in the germline V gene. This CDR3 comprises 15 residues. The DNA of the CDR3 is TGTGCCAGCTCCGATCTAGCGGCTAGCACAGATACGCAGTATTTT. It specifies CASSDLAASTDTQYF.

The rearrangement joins TRBV23-1 to TRBJ2-3; D perhaps matches TRBD2 (6 bases). TRBV23-1 is reported as an ORF; its role is uncertain. The CDR3 spans 15 residues. With 7 bases removed from V and 2 bases from J, the gap between germline ends came to 16 bases. This chain's CDR3 is CASTGGEKNTDTQYF. CDR3 coding DNA: TGCGCCAGCACCGGGGGAGAGAAAAACACAGATACGCAGTATTTT.

The chain couples TRBV6-4 to TRBJ1-2; 8 bases are a match to TRBD1. Germline loops: CDR1 MRHNA, CDR2 SNTAGT. The CDR3 length is 15 residues. J lost 5 bases, V lost 3 bases, and 8 bases had no gene match. CDR3 loop: CASSDRQGSGYGYTF. The DNA for the CDR3 is TGTGCCAGCAGTGATCGACAGGGGTCTGGATATGGCTACACCTTC.

The rearrangement joins TRBV19 to TRBJ2-7; D uncertain. Looked up from germline, CDR1 is LNHDA and CDR2 is SQIVND (reference sequence). Trimming left V 6 bases short and J 0 bases short, with 12 bases between. This CDR3 has 14 amino acids. The CDR3 nucleotides are TGTGCCAGTAGCACCGACATAAACTCCTACGAGCAGTACTTC. Translation: CASSTDINSYEQYF.

This sequence joins TRBV27 and TRBJ1-2, with 9 bases lining up with TRBD1. Looked up from germline, CDR1 is MNHEY and CDR2 is SMNVEV (reference sequence). The CDR3 is made up of 13 amino acids. Germline trimming cut 6 bases from V and 7 bases from J; bases unmatched to any gene: 6. CDR3 in amino acids: CASRTTGGPGYTF. CDR3 coding DNA: TGTGCCAGCAGAACCACAGGGGGCCCTGGCTACACCTTC.

This sequence joins TRBV4-1 and TRBJ1-1; D is perhaps TRBD1 (5 bases). Trimming took 0 bases from V and 10 from J, leaving 9 bases between them. Per the germline V gene, CDR1 is MGHRA and CDR2 is YSYEKL. CDR3 size: 12 residues. CDR3 nucleotide sequence: TGCGCCAGCAGCCAAGATCCCGGGGGAGCTTTCTTT. Its protein product is CASSQDPGGAFF.

V gene TRBV11-2 combines with J gene TRBJ2-5; 9 bases agree with TRBD1. The CDR3 has 17 amino acids. Trimming removed 1 base from V and 5 bases from J; junction bases left unmatched: 11. Germline V gene data show CDR1 as SGHAT and CDR2 as FQNNGV. The CDR3 bases are TGTGCCAGCAGCTTAGGTGACAGGGGGACGCCGAAGGAGACCCAGTACTTC. It translates to CASSLGDRGTPKETQYF.

CDR3 sequence (DNA): TGCGCCAGCAGTGAACTATGGCTAGCGGGATCCCAAGAGACCCAGTACTTC. It translates to CASSELWLAGSQETQYF. The chain joins TRBV10-2 to TRBJ2-5, with TRBD2 identical over 9 bases. This CDR3 has 17 amino acids. CDR1 is WSHSY, CDR2 SAAADI, per germline. J gave up 1 base and V 3 bases, and 9 bases lay outside the gene matches.

This clone is medium-sized within its sample. The V call is TRBV5-4, the J call TRBJ1-2, with TRBD1 matching over 7 bases. The V gene end was trimmed by 0 bases and the J gene end by 3 bases; junction bases not matched to a gene: 2. The CDR3 spans 14 residues. Germline values: CDR1 SGHNT, CDR2 YYREEE (reference sequence). The CDR3 loop is CASSLDRGDYGYTF. The DNA of the CDR3 is TGTGCCAGCAGCTTGGACAGGGGAGACTATGGCTACACCTTC.

This clone appeared a single time. This chain links TRBV29-1 with TRBJ1-1; D is unclear. This CDR3 comprises 15 residues. V gave up 6 bases and J gave up 3 bases, with 20 bases separating them. CDR1 and CDR2 (germline): SQVTM, ANQGSEA. In nucleotides, the CDR3 is TGCAGCGTCCGACTCCCCGGTATAGGGTACACTGAAGCTTTCTTT. Amino acids: CSVRLPGIGYTEAFF.

The V gene is TRBV5-1, the J gene TRBJ1-2; 7 nucleotides align to TRBD1. The CDR3 spans 17 residues. J was trimmed by 7 bases and V by 4 bases; bases with no gene match: 19. The germline V gene encodes CDR1 SGHRS and CDR2 YFSETQ. As DNA, the CDR3 is TGCGCCAGCAGCCCACCGGGACAGACTCTCCTTGGAGGTGGCTACACCTTC. It translates to CASSPPGQTLLGGGYTF.

In its sample, this clone was seen once. The J gene is TRBJ1-2, the V gene TRBV14, with D perhaps TRBD1 (5 bases). Germline-derived CDR1 and CDR2 are SGHDN and FVKESK. The CDR3 totals 14 residues. The V gene lost 1 base and the J gene lost 7 bases, with 13 bases spanning the gap. The CDR3 protein is CASSQGSGAGGYTF. The CDR3 region has the DNA TGTGCCAGCAGCCAAGGATCTGGGGCTGGTGGCTACACCTTC. Filled out from reference TRBV14 and TRBJ1-2, the complete variable domain reads EAGVTQFPSHSVIEKGQTVTLRCDPISGHDNLYWYRRVMGKEIKFLLHFVKESKQDESGMPNNRFLAERTGGTYSTLKVQPAELEDSGVYFCASSQGSGAGGYTFGSGTRLTVV.

This clone was recorded a few times. This chain connects TRBV4-2 to TRBJ1-1, with D unclear. CDR3 length: 14 residues. CDR1 is LGHNA, CDR2 YNFKEQ, per germline. Trimming cost V 5 bases and J 0 bases, with 10 bases left between them. CDR3 amino acids: CASSGRYMNTEAFF. The CDR3 DNA reads TGTGCCAGCAGCGGGAGGTACATGAACACTGAAGCTTTCTTT.

The chain carries TRBV6-1 and TRBJ1-2, with D unresolved. Germline CDR1 reads MNHNS; CDR2 reads SASEGT. The CDR3 loop spans 16 amino acids. Trimming cost V 0 bases and J 4 bases, with 15 bases left between them. Written as DNA, the CDR3 is TGTGCCAGCAGTGAAGCGCCTCGGGGTTTTGTCTATGGCTACACCTTC. It is translated as CASSEAPRGFVYGYTF.

The chain uses TRBV5-1 and TRBJ2-5; tentative D call: TRBD1 (5 bases). The V and J ends lost 4 bases and 3 bases respectively, with 10 bases between them. CDR3 length: 13 amino acids. The V gene's germline CDR1 is SGHRS and CDR2 YFSETQ. For the CDR3, the DNA is TGCGCCAGCAGCCTCCTACAGGAAGAGACCCAGTACTTC. Its translation is CASSLLQEETQYF.

The chain employs TRBV18 and TRBJ2-2; D not resolved. The V end lost 4 bases, the J end lost 6 bases, and 12 bases lay between the germline ends. This CDR3 has 14 amino acids. Per the germline V gene, CDR1 is KGHSH and CDR2 is LQKENI. In DNA form, the CDR3 reads TGTGCCAGCTCACAGACGGATGTCTCCGGGGAGCTGTTTTTT. It is translated as CASSQTDVSGELFF.

The V call is TRBV9, the J call TRBJ2-7; D is ambiguous. This CDR3 is built from 14 residues. V lost 0 bases, J lost 1 base, and 8 bases lay in between. Germline CDR1 SGDLS, CDR2 YYNGEE. The CDR3 bases are TGTGCCAGCAGCGTAGAGCTGGGATCCTACGAGCAGTACTTC. It is translated as CASSVELGSYEQYF.

V usage is TRBV9 and J usage is TRBJ1-1; D gene unclear. There are 13 residues in the CDR3. The germline V and J ends were trimmed by 0 bases and 5 bases, with 8 bases remaining between them. The germline V gene has CDR1 SGDLS and CDR2 YYNGEE. The CDR3 here is CASSVGDRTEAFF. CDR3 sequence (DNA): TGTGCCAGCAGCGTAGGTGATAGGACTGAAGCTTTCTTT.

This chain links TRBV5-1 with TRBJ1-1; D not resolved. Trimming took 0 bases from V and 7 from J, leaving 10 bases between them. The germline V gene has CDR1 SGHRS and CDR2 YFSETQ. The length of the CDR3 is 13 residues. The CDR3 nucleotides are TGCGCCAGCAGCTTGGAGCCGGTGCTTGAAGCTTTCTTT. Its translation: CASSLEPVLEAFF.

This chain uses TRBV14 with TRBJ2-2, with 8 nucleotides matching TRBD1. The J segment lost 1 base and the V segment lost 1 base, leaving 2 bases of the junction unmatched. CDR1 is SGHDN and CDR2 is FVKESK in the germline V gene. The CDR3 sequence is 16 residues long. The CDR3 loop is CASSQVGTGNTGELFF. The CDR3 DNA reads as TGTGCCAGCAGCCAAGTGGGGACAGGGAACACCGGGGAGCTGTTTTTT.

This chain uses TRBV5-4 with TRBJ2-1; 15 bases are shared with TRBD2. The germline gives CDR1 SGHNT, CDR2 YYREEE (reference sequence). The J segment lost 5 bases and the V segment lost 2 bases, leaving 8 bases of the junction unmatched. The CDR3 loop spans 18 amino acids. The CDR3 coding sequence is TGTGCCAGCAGCTTATCCGGACTAGCGGGAGGGGTACACAATGAGCAGTTCTTC. The encoded protein is CASSLSGLAGGVHNEQFF.